These 30 T cell receptor beta chains were all obtained from the same sample, sequenced in a study of technical replicates of blood from several donors. The method was immunoSEQ multiplex PCR; TCRdb's version includes in-frame clones alone and lacks a portion of them. The sample lists fewer than 100,000 clones, approximately 91% seen once, with 0.41% in the top ten. Sequences were obtained from T cells isolated from PBMCs. The receptors were gathered from a human donor in good health.

The chain is built from TRBV6-4 and TRBJ2-3; possibly TRBD2 for D (6 bases). This CDR3 has 13 residues. Germline values: CDR1 MRHNA, CDR2 SNTAGT. Between the trimmed V and J ends, which lost 7 bases and 8 bases, there was a span of 16 bases. The CDR3 DNA reads as TGTGCCAGCACCGAGACCCTGGGGGGTACGCAGTATTTT. Its translation is CASTETLGGTQYF.

This clone has just a few counts. V usage is TRBV9 and J usage is TRBJ2-2, with TRBD2 as a possible D gene (5 bases). CDR1 is SGDLS and CDR2 is YYNGEE in the germline V gene. The CDR3 contains 13 residues. The V and J ends lost 2 bases and 6 bases respectively, with 8 bases between them. CDR3 amino acids: CASSVLEAGELFF. The CDR3 bases are TGTGCCAGCAGCGTGCTGGAGGCCGGGGAGCTGTTTTTT.

The chain uses TRBV20-1 and TRBJ1-5; D ambiguous. The CDR3 contains 11 residues. V dropped 1 base and J dropped 6 bases, with 4 bases sitting between them. Germline assignment: CDR1 DFQATT and CDR2 SNEGSKA (reference sequence). CDR3 DNA sequence: TGCAGTGCTAGAGGAGGTCAGCCCCAGCATTTT. This gives the protein CSARGGQPQHF.

The V and J genes are TRBV30 and TRBJ2-7; 8 positions agree with TRBD1. The ends lost 4 bases at V and 6 bases at J; junction bases unmatched: 8. The CDR3 has 13 amino acids. In germline, CDR1 is GTSNPN, CDR2 SVGIG (reference sequence). The CDR3 sequence is CAWNPVDRAEQYF. The CDR3 nucleotides read TGTGCCTGGAACCCGGTGGACAGGGCCGAGCAGTACTTC.

V gene TRBV30 combines with J gene TRBJ2-1, with D unclear. The CDR3 length is 10 residues. V lost 5 bases to trimming and J lost 9 bases, with 8 bases between them. Germline lookup yields CDR1 GTSNPN and CDR2 SVGIG (reference sequence). The CDR3 sequence: CAWGHGEQFF. The CDR3 DNA follows: TGTGCCTGGGGCCATGGTGAGCAGTTCTTC.

The chain joins TRBV23-1 to TRBJ2-3, with D perhaps TRBD1 (6 bases). TRBV23-1 is an ORF; its function is uncertain. This CDR3 is built from 17 residues. V was cut by 3 bases and J by 4 bases, with 20 bases left in between. The CDR3 bases are TGCGCCAGCAGTCATCCTCTCCAGGGGCGCGGGTCAGATACGCAGTATTTT. This translates into CASSHPLQGRGSDTQYF.

The CDR3 is CASNSGSLNEQYF. In nucleotides, the CDR3 is TGCGCCAGCAACTCCGGGAGTCTCAACGAGCAGTACTTC. The V gene is TRBV5-1, the J gene TRBJ2-7; D possibly corresponds to TRBD2 (6 bases). V was shortened by 6 bases and J by 5 bases, with 15 bases between the two germline ends. Germline assignment: CDR1 SGHRS and CDR2 YFSETQ. The length of the CDR3 is 13 residues.

This sequence joins TRBV30 and TRBJ1-2, with TRBD1 identical over 8 bases. Per the germline V gene, CDR1 is GTSNPN and CDR2 is SVGIG (reference sequence). The V and J ends lost 0 bases and 0 bases, in that order; junction bases with no gene match: 3. The CDR3 is 15 residues long. CDR3 DNA sequence: TGTGCCTGGAGTGTACAGGGGGTGGCTAACTATGGCTACACCTTC. This encodes CAWSVQGVANYGYTF. Complete variable domain (other parts from reference TRBV30 and TRBJ1-2): SQTIHQWPATLVQPVGSPLSLECTVEGTSNPNLYWYRQAAGRGLQLLFYSVGIGQISSEVPQNLSASRPQDRQFILSSKKLLLSDSGFYLCAWSVQGVANYGYTFGSGTRLTVV.

The V and J genes are TRBV11-3 and TRBJ1-1; D gene unclear. The germline V gene has CDR1 SGHNT and CDR2 YENEEA. This CDR3 spans 12 amino acids. With 3 bases removed from V and 3 bases from J, the gap between germline ends came to 5 bases. In nucleotides, the CDR3 is TGTGCCAGCAGCTTCGGGGACACTGAAGCTTTCTTT. Its translation is CASSFGDTEAFF.

This clone has a single count. The J gene is TRBJ2-5, the V gene TRBV11-2, with TRBD2 identical over 11 bases. The J segment lost 1 base and the V segment lost 3 bases, leaving 4 bases of the junction unmatched. The CDR3 extends over 16 amino acids. Germline CDR1 SGHAT, CDR2 FQNNGV. CDR3 DNA: TGTGCCAGCAGCTTCATAGCGGGAGGGCTCCAAGAGACCCAGTACTTC. Its protein product is CASSFIAGGLQETQYF.

V gene TRBV9 combines with J gene TRBJ2-2; possibly TRBD1 for D (5 bases). The germline gives CDR1 SGDLS, CDR2 YYNGEE. The germline V and J ends were trimmed by 3 bases and 7 bases, with 13 bases remaining between them. The CDR3 covers 14 residues. CDR3 coding DNA: TGTGCCAGCAGCGATCCAGGGTCCCACGGGGAGCTGTTTTTT. It is translated as CASSDPGSHGELFF.

The chain links TRBV6-5 to TRBJ1-1, with D possibly TRBD1 on 6 matching bases. This CDR3 spans 11 amino acids. The germline V gene has CDR1 MNHEY and CDR2 SVGAGI. V was trimmed by 6 bases and J by 11 bases, leaving 13 bases between them. The CDR3 sequence: CASRAGERAFF. The CDR3 DNA sequence: TGTGCCAGCAGGGCAGGGGAGAGGGCTTTCTTT.

The chain couples TRBV5-4 to TRBJ2-2; the D gene is possibly TRBD2 (6 bases). CDR1 and CDR2 from the germline V gene are SGHNT and YYREEE (reference sequence). Trimming removed 8 bases from V and 8 bases from J, with 19 bases in between. The CDR3 is made up of 14 amino acids. This CDR3 is CASGRSGWTGELFF. DNA for the CDR3: TGTGCCAGTGGGAGGTCAGGCTGGACTGGGGAGCTGTTTTTT.

The genes are TRBV15 and TRBJ1-1; a possible D gene is TRBD1 (5 bases). V was clipped by 1 base and J by 1 base, with 7 bases between them. There are 14 residues in the CDR3. Germline CDR1 LNHNV, CDR2 YYDKDF (reference sequence). CDR3 sequence (DNA): TGTGCCACCAGCAGAGGACAGCCGAACACTGAAGCTTTCTTT. Its translation: CATSRGQPNTEAFF.

The gene calls are TRBV27 and TRBJ2-7, with D maybe TRBD2 (6 bases). Germline lookup yields CDR1 MNHEY and CDR2 SMNVEV (reference sequence). CDR3 length: 15 amino acids. V was trimmed by 7 bases and J by 1 base, leaving 17 bases between them. CDR3 residues: CASTIFRDSSYEQYF. The CDR3 region has the DNA TGTGCCAGCACCATATTCCGGGACTCATCCTACGAGCAGTACTTC.

The chain joins TRBV7-9 to TRBJ1-1, with TRBD1 matching over 7 bases. The CDR3 loop spans 12 amino acids. Trimming removed 6 bases from V and 5 bases from J; junction bases left unmatched: 3. Germline CDR1 is SEHNR and CDR2 is FQNEAQ (reference sequence). CDR3 nucleotide sequence: TGTGCCAGCAGTAAGACAGGGACTGAAGCTTTCTTT. This codes for CASSKTGTEAFF. Drawing the rest from reference TRBV7-9 and TRBJ1-1, the complete variable domain is DTGVSQNPRHKITKRGQNVTFRCDPISEHNRLYWYRQTLGQGPEFLTYFQNEAQLEKSRLLSDRFSAERPKGSFSTLEIQRTEQGDSAMYLCASSKTGTEAFFGQGTRLTVV.

This chain connects TRBV5-1 to TRBJ2-5; 7 bases align to TRBD1. This CDR3 spans 14 amino acids. V shed 3 bases, J shed 0 bases, and the junction held 2 bases outside the gene matches. Germline V gene lookup returns CDR1 SGHRS and CDR2 YFSETQ. The CDR3 sequence: CASSYGTDQETQYF. CDR3 DNA: TGCGCCAGCAGCTACGGGACAGACCAAGAGACCCAGTACTTC.

This rearrangement joins TRBV7-3 to TRBJ1-5; no firm D call. The CDR3 length is 14 residues. Looked up from germline, CDR1 is SGHTA and CDR2 is FQGTGA. Trimming cost V 6 bases and J 1 base, with 10 bases left between them. The CDR3 here is CASSPSVSNQPQHF. The CDR3 nucleotides are TGTGCCAGCAGTCCTAGCGTGAGCAATCAGCCCCAGCATTTT.

The CDR3 bases are TGTGCCAGCGGGCGGGGGACATCCGACAATGAGCAGTTCTTC. Translation gives CASGRGTSDNEQFF. The chain joins TRBV27 to TRBJ2-1; a possible D gene is TRBD2 (7 bases). The CDR3 is made up of 14 amino acids. Germline V gives CDR1 MNHEY, CDR2 SMNVEV (reference sequence). Trimming left V 8 bases short and J 5 bases short, with 16 bases between.

CDR3 sequence reads: CASRMTGDYGYTF. The CDR3 bases are TGTGCCAGCAGGATGACAGGGGACTATGGCTACACCTTC. The chain joins TRBV28 to TRBJ1-2; 8 bases fit TRBD1. After removal of 6 bases from V and 3 bases from J, the junction contained 3 bases not matched to a gene. The CDR3 has 13 amino acids. CDR1 is MDHEN and CDR2 is SYDVKM in the germline V gene.

This chain uses TRBV6-1 with TRBJ2-5; 9 bases match TRBD2. The junction had 8 bases not matched to a gene; V was cut back by 2 bases and J by 4 bases. This CDR3 spans 16 amino acids. From germline, CDR1 is MNHNS and CDR2 SASEGT. The CDR3 DNA follows: TGTGCCAGCAGTGAAAGGGTAGCGGGAGCGGTAGAGACCCAGTACTTC. Residues: CASSERVAGAVETQYF.

In DNA form, the CDR3 reads TGTGCCAGCAGCGTAGCTACTGGCTCCTACGAGCAGTACTTC. Translated, it gives CASSVATGSYEQYF. V is TRBV9 and J is TRBJ2-7; no clear D gene. CDR1 and CDR2 from the germline V gene are SGDLS and YYNGEE. V lost 0 bases, J lost 0 bases, and 7 bases lay in between. CDR3 length: 14 amino acids.

This sequence joins TRBV6-6 and TRBJ2-3; 8 nucleotides match TRBD2. The ends lost 1 base at V and 2 bases at J; junction bases unmatched: 2. There are 15 residues in the CDR3. Germline V CDR1 and CDR2: MNHNY, SVGAGI (reference sequence). The CDR3 DNA reads as TGTGCCAGCAGTTACTTTAGCGGGAACACAGATACGCAGTATTTT. It encodes CASSYFSGNTDTQYF.

V is TRBV27 and J is TRBJ2-1, with unresolved D. CDR3 length: 13 amino acids. Germline V gives CDR1 MNHEY, CDR2 SMNVEV (reference sequence). Trimming stripped 0 bases from V and 7 bases from J, with 7 bases between. As DNA, the CDR3 is TGTGCCAGCAGTTTATCCAGAGGTAATGAGCAGTTCTTC. It is translated as CASSLSRGNEQFF.

This chain links TRBV5-6 with TRBJ2-7; a weak D match, TRBD2 (6 bases). V was trimmed by 2 bases and J by 1 base, leaving 7 bases between them. CDR1 SGHDT and CDR2 YYEEEE come from the germline V gene. CDR3 length equals 13 residues. CDR3 in DNA: TGTGCCAGCAGCTTTGGAGGGTCCTACGAGCAGTACTTC. Its protein is CASSFGGSYEQYF.

The V gene is TRBV29-1, the J gene TRBJ2-3; 8 positions agree with TRBD2. Trimming removed 0 bases from V and 3 bases from J; junction bases left unmatched: 5. Germline V gene lookup returns CDR1 SQVTM and CDR2 ANQGSEA. CDR3 size: 15 residues. This CDR3 is CSVEDRGGQTDTQYF. In DNA form, the CDR3 reads TGCAGCGTTGAAGATCGCGGGGGGCAGACAGATACGCAGTATTTT.

This chain joins TRBV7-8 and TRBJ1-5, with 9 bases lining up with TRBD1. Germline lookup yields CDR1 SGHVS and CDR2 FQNEAQ. The CDR3 totals 15 residues. The junction had 4 bases not matched to a gene; V was cut back by 3 bases and J by 4 bases. CDR3 sequence reads: CASSFGTGTNQPQHF. CDR3 coding DNA: TGTGCCAGCAGCTTTGGGACAGGGACAAATCAGCCCCAGCATTTT.

This sequence joins TRBV11-2 and TRBJ1-1; TRBD1 matches at 7 bases. The CDR3 runs to 15 residues. V shed 0 bases and J 3 bases; nucleotides not matched to a gene: 4. Germline values: CDR1 SGHAT, CDR2 FQNNGV. The CDR3 nucleotides are TGTGCCAGCAGCTTAGACGACAGGGTAGACACTGAAGCTTTCTTT. Its protein product is CASSLDDRVDTEAFF.

The V call is TRBV12-5, the J call TRBJ2-1, with 9 positions matching TRBD2. The CDR3 covers 15 residues. CDR1 LGHNT and CDR2 FRNRAP come from the germline V gene. The V segment lost 7 bases and the J segment 7 bases; nucleotides outside the gene matches: 11. The CDR3: CASEIAGEARNEQFF. CDR3 DNA: TGTGCTAGTGAAATAGCGGGAGAAGCTAGGAATGAGCAGTTCTTC.

The chain carries TRBV9 and TRBJ2-1; D may be TRBD1 (7 bases). Germline assignment: CDR1 SGDLS and CDR2 YYNGEE. CDR3 length equals 17 residues. V lost 4 bases and J 1 base, leaving 18 bases between the germline ends. The CDR3 nucleotides read TGTGCCAGCAGCCACCATCAGGGGGGCAAGTCCTACAATGAGCAGTTCTTC. As protein: CASSHHQGGKSYNEQFF.